This T cell receptor beta chain emerged from a study of T cell responses to AZD1222 COVID-19 vaccine. Study observations and caveats: Receipt of two AZD1222 doses was followed by a rise in Spike-specific TCR breadth and depth.

Clones were sequenced by immunoSEQ multiplex PCR, and TCRdb holds only the in-frame ones, with some missing. The sample carries around 110,000 clones, 85% to 90% recorded once. V lost 1 base to trimming and J lost 1 base; unmatched junction nucleotides: 3. CDR1 and CDR2 (germline): LNHDA, SQIVND (reference sequence). This CDR3 is built from 16 residues. This clone was seen only once. The antigen is unknown. The chain employs TRBV19 and TRBJ1-5; TRBD1 matches at 8 bases. The source is an adult in good health. The starting material was peripheral blood, obtained on day 0 of AZD1222 vaccination. The CDR3 reads CASSIGSGGSNQPQHF. CDR3 nucleotide sequence: TGTGCCAGTAGTATAGGGTCAGGGGGCAGCAATCAGCCCCAGCATTTT.